This TCR beta chain was recorded in a study of identical twins. TCRdb reprocessed the 5' RACE reads via MiXCR and lists one record per CDR3 protein. The sample records 750,000 to 950,000 distinct CDR3 sequences, 9% to 15% being singletons. V gave up 4 bases and J gave up 0 bases, with 8 bases separating them. Germline V CDR1 and CDR2: DFQATT, SNEGSKA (reference sequence). The CDR3 totals 13 residues. In this sample, this clonotype turned up a few times. These same data were also listed under a study on yellow fever vaccine responses in identical twins.

The chain employs TRBV20-1 and TRBJ2-3; D is unresolved. The sequenced material came from PBMCs. The receptor's source is a woman younger than 35 in good health. CDR3 in DNA: TGCAGTGCTAAAGAACCGAGCACAGATACGCAGTATTTT. This translates into CSAKEPSTDTQYF.